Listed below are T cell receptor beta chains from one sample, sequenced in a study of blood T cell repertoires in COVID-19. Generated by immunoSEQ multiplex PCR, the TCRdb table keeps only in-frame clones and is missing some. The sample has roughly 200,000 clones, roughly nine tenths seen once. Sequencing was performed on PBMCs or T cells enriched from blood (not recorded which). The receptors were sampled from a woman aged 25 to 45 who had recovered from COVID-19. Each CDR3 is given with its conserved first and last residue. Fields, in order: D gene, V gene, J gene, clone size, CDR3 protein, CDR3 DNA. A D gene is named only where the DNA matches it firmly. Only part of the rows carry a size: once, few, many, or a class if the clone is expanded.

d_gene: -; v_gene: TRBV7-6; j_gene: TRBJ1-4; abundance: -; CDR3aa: CASSPRNRELDEKLFF; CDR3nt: TGTGCCAGCAGCCCTAGAAACAGGGAGTTAGATGAAAAACTGTTTTTT
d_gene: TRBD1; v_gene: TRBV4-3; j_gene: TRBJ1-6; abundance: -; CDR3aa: CASSFDRGPYNSPLHF; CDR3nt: TGCGCCAGCAGCTTCGACAGGGGCCCGTATAATTCACCCCTCCACTTT
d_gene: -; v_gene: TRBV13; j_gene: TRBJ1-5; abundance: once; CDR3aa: CASSLGLGADQPQHF; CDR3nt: TGTGCCAGCAGCTTAGGCCTGGGTGCGGATCAGCCCCAGCATTTT
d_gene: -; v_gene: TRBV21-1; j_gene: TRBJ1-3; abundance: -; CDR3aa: CASSDGTGPRARGNTIYF; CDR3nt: TGTGCCAGCAGCGACGGGACAGGGCCACGCGCGAGAGGAAACACCATATATTTT
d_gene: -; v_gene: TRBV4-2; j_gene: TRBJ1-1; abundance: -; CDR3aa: CASSPGGGGDSGMNTEAFF; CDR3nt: TGTGCCAGCAGCCCAGGAGGGGGGGGCGATTCGGGAATGAACACTGAAGCTTTCTTT
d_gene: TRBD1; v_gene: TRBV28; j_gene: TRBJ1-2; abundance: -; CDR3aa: CASSLNRGPRYGYTF; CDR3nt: TGTGCCAGCAGTCTTAACAGGGGACCCCGTTATGGCTACACCTTC
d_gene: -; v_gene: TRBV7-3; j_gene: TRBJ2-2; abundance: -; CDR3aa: CASSLSGDGTGELFF; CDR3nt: TGTGCCAGCAGCTTAAGCGGGGACGGCACCGGGGAGCTGTTTTTT
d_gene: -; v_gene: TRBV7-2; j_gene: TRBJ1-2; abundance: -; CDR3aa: CASSLVWTADGYTF; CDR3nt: TGTGCCAGCAGCTTAGTCTGGACAGCGGACGGCTACACCTTC
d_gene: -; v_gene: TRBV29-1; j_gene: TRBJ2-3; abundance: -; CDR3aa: CSVEDLNSVTDTQYF; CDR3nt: TGCAGCGTTGAAGACCTGAATAGTGTCACAGATACGCAGTATTTT
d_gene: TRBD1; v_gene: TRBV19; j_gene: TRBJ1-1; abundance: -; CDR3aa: CASSTERQGIRNTEAFF; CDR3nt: TGTGCCAGTAGTACGGAGCGACAGGGGATACGGAACACTGAAGCTTTCTTT
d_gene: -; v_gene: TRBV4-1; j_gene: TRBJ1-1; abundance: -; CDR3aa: CASSPHWRANTEAFF; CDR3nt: TGCGCCAGCAGCCCACATTGGAGGGCGAACACTGAAGCTTTCTTT
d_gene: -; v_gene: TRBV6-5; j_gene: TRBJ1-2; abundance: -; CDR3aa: CASSPGTNYGYTF; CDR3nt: TGTGCCAGCAGCCCCGGGACAAACTATGGCTACACCTTC
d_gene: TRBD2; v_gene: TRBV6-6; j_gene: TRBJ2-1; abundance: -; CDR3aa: CASTPRTSGGEQFF; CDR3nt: TGTGCCAGCACCCCTAGGACTAGCGGGGGGGAGCAGTTCTTC
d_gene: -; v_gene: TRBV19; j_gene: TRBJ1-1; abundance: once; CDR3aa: CASSVTGFGTEAFF; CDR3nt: TGTGCCAGTAGTGTCACAGGGTTTGGCACTGAAGCTTTCTTT
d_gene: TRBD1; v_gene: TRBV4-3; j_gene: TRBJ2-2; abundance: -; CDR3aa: CASSQDRANTGELFF; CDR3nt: TGCGCCAGCAGCCAGGACAGGGCGAACACCGGGGAGCTGTTTTTT
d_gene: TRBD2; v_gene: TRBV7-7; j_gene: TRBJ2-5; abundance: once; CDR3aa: CASSLGIGGGGQETQYF; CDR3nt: TGTGCTAGCAGCTTAGGAATTGGCGGGGGTGGGCAAGAGACCCAGTACTTC
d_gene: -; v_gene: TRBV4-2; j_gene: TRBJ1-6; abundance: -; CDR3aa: CASSQDMAGDGSPLHF; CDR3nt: TGTGCCAGCAGCCAAGACATGGCAGGTGATGGTTCACCCCTCCACTTT